These 10 T cell receptor beta chains came from one sample sequenced in a study of cytomegalovirus exposure and HLA in healthy donors. The PCR employed 60 Vbeta primers together with 13 Jbeta primers. Repertoires were generated with immunoSEQ multiplex PCR, while TCRdb's copy carries only in-frame clones and drops some. This sample has roughly 150,000 clones, with around 72% found just once. Sequenced sample: PBMCs. These receptors came from a middle-aged woman in good health and CMV-seropositive.

This clone was found once. The CDR3 region is CAWDKNSNQPQHF. The DNA for the CDR3 is TGTGCCTGGGACAAGAATAGCAATCAGCCCCAGCATTTT. This chain connects TRBV30 to TRBJ1-5; D gene unclear. Trimming shortened V by 5 bases and J by 0 bases, and 8 bases separated the two germline ends. The CDR3 has 13 residues. Germline assignment: CDR1 GTSNPN and CDR2 SVGIG (reference sequence).

This chain connects TRBV7-6 to TRBJ1-4, with a weak D call TRBD1 (5 bases). The CDR3 is made up of 14 amino acids. Germline V gives CDR1 SGHVS, CDR2 FNYEAQ. The V and J ends lost 2 bases and 7 bases respectively, with 11 bases between them. As DNA, the CDR3 is TGTGCCAGCAGCTTAACCGACAGTTTTGAAAAACTGTTTTTT. As protein: CASSLTDSFEKLFF. The entire variable domain, with the rest obtained from reference TRBV7-6 and TRBJ1-4, is as follows: GAGVSQSPRYKVTKRGQDVALRCDPISGHVSLYWYRQALGQGPEFLTYFNYEAQQDKSGLPNDRFSAERPEGSISTLTIQRTEQRDSAMYRCASSLTDSFEKLFFGSGTQLSVL.

Remarks on this clone: The junction does not match germline at one end; this may be a read error. The chain combines TRBV2 with TRBJ2-1, with 11 positions matching TRBD2. This CDR3 is 15 amino acids long. CDR1 and CDR2 (germline): SNHLY, FYNNEI. The CDR3 spells CASREVAGGDNEQFF. The DNA of the CDR3 is TGTGCCAGCAGAGAAGTAGCGGGGGGGGACAATGAGCAGTTCTTC.

This clone was seen only a few times. V is TRBV6-4 and J is TRBJ2-7, with TRBD1 as a possible D gene (6 bases). The CDR3 has 13 residues. CDR1 and CDR2 (germline): MRHNA, SNTAGT. Trimming took 6 bases from V and 3 from J, leaving 12 bases between them. CDR3 in amino acids: CASRLTGFYEQYF. CDR3 DNA: TGTGCCAGCAGGTTGACAGGTTTCTACGAGCAGTACTTC.

The rearrangement uses TRBV18 and TRBJ2-2; D gene uncertain. The V gene's germline CDR1 is KGHSH and CDR2 LQKENI. V was shortened by 0 bases and J by 2 bases, with 10 bases between the two germline ends. The CDR3 runs 16 residues. The CDR3 DNA reads TGTGCCAGCTCACCACCGGCAAAACCTAACACCGGGGAGCTGTTTTTT. Encoded protein: CASSPPAKPNTGELFF.

V gene TRBV6-1 combines with J gene TRBJ2-1; the match to TRBD1 covers 8 bases. Germline CDR1 and CDR2: MNHNS and SASEGT. The CDR3 covers 14 residues. Germline trimming cut 5 bases from V and 8 bases from J; bases unmatched to any gene: 8. CDR3 DNA sequence: TGTGCCAGCAGTACCGGGACAGGAGGGTATGAGCAGTTCTTC. Encoded protein: CASSTGTGGYEQFF.

This clone was observed a handful of times. The rearrangement joins TRBV5-1 to TRBJ1-1, with 8 bases matching TRBD1. This CDR3 comprises 13 residues. Trimming at V came to 0 bases and at J to 10 bases, leaving 5 bases not matched to a gene. Looked up from germline, CDR1 is SGHRS and CDR2 is YFSETQ. The CDR3: CASSLGQGATAFF. The CDR3 DNA sequence: TGCGCCAGCAGCTTGGGGCAGGGGGCGACAGCTTTCTTT.

The chain combines TRBV29-1 with TRBJ1-1, with TRBD1 identical over 10 bases. Trimming took 7 bases from V and 4 from J; bases not matched to a gene: 9. Germline loops: CDR1 SQVTM, CDR2 ANQGSEA. This CDR3 is 14 amino acids long. The DNA for the CDR3 is TGCAGCGCGAAAACCCGGGACAGGGGCACTGAAGCTTTCTTT. As protein: CSAKTRDRGTEAFF.

This clone was detected only a few times. CDR3 bases: TGCGCCAGCAGTCCTGGACTAGCGGGGGACCAAGAGACCCAGTACTTC. It encodes CASSPGLAGDQETQYF. The V call is TRBV5-1, the J call TRBJ2-5, with 13 bases identical to TRBD2. The germline V gene has CDR1 SGHRS and CDR2 YFSETQ. The length of the CDR3 is 16 residues. V was clipped by 5 bases and J by 0 bases; unmatched bases: 4.

V gene TRBV9 combines with J gene TRBJ2-7; 9 bases line up with TRBD1. CDR1 is SGDLS and CDR2 is YYNGEE in the germline V gene. Trimming at V came to 2 bases and at J to 7 bases, leaving 13 bases not matched to a gene. The CDR3 is 16 amino acids. The CDR3 loop is CASSVNVNRGLDEQYF. The CDR3 bases are TGTGCCAGCAGCGTTAACGTGAACAGGGGGCTGGATGAGCAGTACTTC. Combining the CDR3 with reference TRBV9 and TRBJ2-7 gives the whole variable domain DSGVTQTPKHLITATGQRVTLRCSPRSGDLSVYWYQQSLDQGLQFLIQYYNGEERAKGNILERFSAQQFPDLHSELNLSSLELGDSALYFCASSVNVNRGLDEQYFGPGTRLTVT.